The rows below give T cell receptor beta chains drawn from one sample of a study of OX40 agonist ivuxolimab in advanced cancers. Measured with immunoSEQ multiplex PCR; TCRdb has only the in-frame clones, and not every one. The data contain about 56,000 clones, more than 80% of them singletons. Source: CD4+ or CD8+ T cells sorted from blood, taken in a trial of the OX40 agonist ivuxolimab. These receptors all come from an adult with an advanced solid tumor such as melanoma, head and neck, liver or kidney cancer. CDR3s include the opening cysteine and the closing phenylalanine or tryptophan. Fields, in order: clone size, D gene, V gene, J gene, CDR3 DNA, CDR3 protein. D genes are given only for firm matches. The listing skips clone size in some rows; elsewhere it reads once, few, many or a size class.

abundance: NA
d_gene: TRBD1
v_gene: TRBV4-1
j_gene: TRBJ2-5
CDR3nt: TGCGCCAGCAGCCAAGGTCCAGGGGGCCGAGAGACCCAGTACTTC
CDR3aa: CASSQGPGGRETQYF

abundance: NA
d_gene: NA
v_gene: TRBV11-3
j_gene: TRBJ2-2
CDR3nt: TGTGCCAGCAGCTTAGATCGTCTCGGGGAGCTGTTTTTT
CDR3aa: CASSLDRLGELFF

abundance: NA
d_gene: TRBD2
v_gene: TRBV7-2
j_gene: TRBJ2-3
CDR3nt: TGTGCCAGCAGCTTCGGGACTAGCGGGGTCACAGATACGCAGTATTTT
CDR3aa: CASSFGTSGVTDTQYF

abundance: NA
d_gene: NA
v_gene: TRBV18
j_gene: TRBJ2-1
CDR3nt: TGTGCCAGCTCACTAGCCGGGACACCCAACAATGAGCAGTTCTTC
CDR3aa: CASSLAGTPNNEQFF

abundance: NA
d_gene: NA
v_gene: TRBV18
j_gene: TRBJ1-3
CDR3nt: TGTGCCAGCTCACCAGAACCCGGGCTTCTTGCTGGAAACACCATATATTTT
CDR3aa: CASSPEPGLLAGNTIYF

abundance: NA
d_gene: NA
v_gene: TRBV6-6
j_gene: TRBJ2-2
CDR3nt: TGTGCCAGAAACACCGGGGAGCTGTTTTTT
CDR3aa: CARNTGELFF

abundance: NA
d_gene: TRBD2
v_gene: TRBV5-4
j_gene: TRBJ2-1
CDR3nt: TGTGCCAGCAGCAGAAGCGGGAGCTGGTACAATGAGCAGTTCTTC
CDR3aa: CASSRSGSWYNEQFF

abundance: NA
d_gene: NA
v_gene: TRBV11-2
j_gene: TRBJ2-5
CDR3nt: TGTGCCAGCAGCTTAATACGGGCAGAGCAAGAGACCCAGTACTTC
CDR3aa: CASSLIRAEQETQYF

abundance: NA
d_gene: TRBD2
v_gene: TRBV5-1
j_gene: TRBJ2-7
CDR3nt: TGCGCCAGCAGCTTGTCGAGGCTAGCGGGATTGGACGAGCAGTACTTC
CDR3aa: CASSLSRLAGLDEQYF

abundance: once
d_gene: TRBD1
v_gene: TRBV2
j_gene: TRBJ2-7
CDR3nt: TGTGCCAGCAGTGGGAGACAGGGGGGATCCTACGAGCAGTACTTC
CDR3aa: CASSGRQGGSYEQYF

abundance: NA
d_gene: TRBD1
v_gene: TRBV2
j_gene: TRBJ1-2
CDR3nt: TGTGCCAGCCTATCGGACAGGGCGGACTATGGCTACACCTTC
CDR3aa: CASLSDRADYGYTF

abundance: once
d_gene: NA
v_gene: TRBV2
j_gene: TRBJ1-4
CDR3nt: TGTGCCAGCCGATCCCCCGAGGGTGCAACTAATGAAAAACTGTTTTTT
CDR3aa: CASRSPEGATNEKLFF

abundance: NA
d_gene: TRBD1
v_gene: TRBV28
j_gene: TRBJ1-2
CDR3nt: TGTGCCAGCAGCTCCCCCGGACAGGGCTATGGCTACACCTTC
CDR3aa: CASSSPGQGYGYTF

abundance: NA
d_gene: NA
v_gene: TRBV4-2
j_gene: TRBJ1-4
CDR3nt: TGTGCCAGCAGCCAAGGGGCGGATAATGAAAAACTGTTTTTT
CDR3aa: CASSQGADNEKLFF

abundance: NA
d_gene: TRBD1
v_gene: TRBV18
j_gene: TRBJ1-2
CDR3nt: TGTGCCAGCTCACCAAGGGACAGGGATAGCTACACCTTC
CDR3aa: CASSPRDRDSYTF

abundance: NA
d_gene: NA
v_gene: TRBV28
j_gene: TRBJ2-5
CDR3nt: TGTGCCAGTCCGATCACTTACGGACGGCTACAAGAGACCCAGTACTTC
CDR3aa: CASPITYGRLQETQYF

abundance: NA
d_gene: NA
v_gene: TRBV5-1
j_gene: TRBJ2-7
CDR3nt: TGCGCCAGCAGCTTAAACCCCAGGGACGAGCAGTACTTC
CDR3aa: CASSLNPRDEQYF

abundance: NA
d_gene: TRBD1
v_gene: TRBV7-2
j_gene: TRBJ2-4
CDR3nt: TGTGCCAGCAGCTTAGGTGGGACAGGGAGGCAAAAAAACATTCAGTACTTC
CDR3aa: CASSLGGTGRQKNIQYF

abundance: NA
d_gene: TRBD1
v_gene: TRBV4-1
j_gene: TRBJ2-2
CDR3nt: TGCGCCAGCAGCCAACCAGACAGGGTTCCCGGGGAGCTGTTTTTT
CDR3aa: CASSQPDRVPGELFF

abundance: once
d_gene: NA
v_gene: TRBV2
j_gene: TRBJ2-3
CDR3nt: TGTGCCAGCAGTGTAATGGATACGCAGTATTTT
CDR3aa: CASSVMDTQYF